Presented here are 14 T cell receptor beta chains from one specimen sequenced in a study of vaccination effects on CD4 cells after COVID-19. Antigens for these TCRs are unknown. Under the ViraFEST assay, PBMC were stimulated with viral peptide pools so that antigen-specific CD4+ T cells expanded. Sequencing was performed afterwards. At the end of approximately 10 days of culture, CD4+ T cells were isolated. Two doses of BNT162b2 or mRNA-1273 vaccine were administered to participants. The data were produced by immunoSEQ multiplex PCR, yet TCRdb's version contains in-frame clones alone and is incomplete. This sample has fewer than 35,000 clones, with around 67% found just once. The material sequenced was CD4+ T cells from PBMCs cultured with HCoV-229E spike peptides, taken after COVID-19 vaccination. Source of these receptors: a human donor who received a COVID-19 vaccine.

The gene calls are TRBV9 and TRBJ1-5; the D gene is possibly TRBD1 (6 bases). Trimming took 2 bases from V and 6 from J, leaving 12 bases between them. This CDR3 is 14 amino acids long. Germline V gene sequence: CDR1 SGDLS, CDR2 YYNGEE. CDR3 sequence (DNA): TGTGCCAGCAGCGTGGGAGGGGGAGGTCAGCCCCAGCATTTT. Translation gives CASSVGGGGQPQHF.

The chain employs TRBV2 and TRBJ1-1; maybe TRBD1 (5 bases). V lost 1 base and J lost 1, with 16 bases in between. Per germline, CDR1 SNHLY and CDR2 FYNNEI. This CDR3 is 17 amino acids long. The CDR3 sequence is CASSEEVWGVENTEAFF. The DNA for the CDR3 is TGTGCCAGCAGTGAAGAGGTGTGGGGGGTCGAGAACACTGAAGCTTTCTTT.

The V call is TRBV5-5, the J call TRBJ2-7, with D possibly TRBD1 on 6 matching bases. Germline CDR1 reads SGHKS; CDR2 reads YYEKEE (reference sequence). The germline V and J ends were trimmed by 0 bases and 2 bases, with 12 bases remaining between them. The CDR3 loop spans 15 amino acids. The CDR3 sequence is CASSLGQVLTYEQYF. CDR3 coding DNA: TGTGCCAGCAGCTTGGGACAGGTGCTTACCTACGAGCAGTACTTC. Looking up the rest from reference TRBV5-5 and TRBJ2-7 gives the full variable domain: DAGVTQSPTHLIKTRGQQVTLRCSPISGHKSVSWYQQVLGQGPQFIFQYYEKEERGRGNFPDRFSARQFPNYSSELNVNALLLGDSALYLCASSLGQVLTYEQYFGPGTRLTVT.

The chain recombines TRBV18 with TRBJ2-2; the match to TRBD1 covers 10 bases. This CDR3 has 17 residues. The V and J ends lost 0 bases and 0 bases, in that order; junction bases with no gene match: 1. Germline CDR1 is KGHSH and CDR2 is LQKENI. CDR3 in amino acids: CASSPPGQGTNTGELFF. The CDR3 nucleotides are TGTGCCAGCTCACCACCGGGACAGGGGACGAACACCGGGGAGCTGTTTTTT.

A single count supports this clone. The chain links TRBV6-4 to TRBJ1-2, with a tentative D call TRBD1 (5 bases). Per germline, CDR1 MRHNA and CDR2 SNTAGT. Trimming removed 3 bases at V and 7 bases at J, with 18 bases between. The CDR3 totals 15 residues. CDR3: CASSDFPRDRSGYTF. DNA for the CDR3: TGTGCCAGCAGTGATTTCCCCAGGGACCGAAGTGGCTACACCTTC.

In nucleotides, the CDR3 is TGCGCCAGCAGCCACAATCAGGGTGTAGAGACCCAGTACTTC. This translates into CASSHNQGVETQYF. The chain uses TRBV4-1 and TRBJ2-5; a weak D match, TRBD1 (5 bases). V lost 3 bases and J lost 4, with 12 bases in between. The CDR3 sequence is 14 residues long. Germline V CDR1 and CDR2: MGHRA, YSYEKL.

This clone was observed a single time. This chain connects TRBV5-1 to TRBJ2-3; weak D call: TRBD1 (6 bases). Between the trimmed V and J ends, which lost 7 bases and 6 bases, there was a span of 18 bases. CDR3 length equals 14 residues. CDR1 is SGHRS and CDR2 is YFSETQ in the germline V gene. CDR3 protein: CASRTEDFVDTQYF. CDR3 in DNA: TGCGCCAGCCGGACAGAGGATTTTGTGGATACGCAGTATTTT. Using reference TRBV5-1 and TRBJ2-3 for the parts outside the CDR3, the full variable domain is KAGVTQTPRYLIKTRGQQVTLSCSPISGHRSVSWYQQTPGQGLQFLFEYFSETQRNKGNFPGRFSGRQFSNSRSEMNVSTLELGDSALYLCASRTEDFVDTQYFGPGTRLTVL.

The rearrangement uses TRBV3-1 (or the pseudogene TRBV3-2) and TRBJ2-2, with no clear D. CDR1 is LGHDT and CDR2 is YNNKEL in the germline V gene (reference sequence). The CDR3 has 14 residues. Trimming removed 3 bases at V and 0 bases at J, with 5 bases between. The CDR3 coding sequence is TGTGCCAGCAGCCACCGTGCGAACACCGGGGAGCTGTTTTTT. As protein: CASSHRANTGELFF.

A few counts support this clone. The chain couples TRBV7-4 to TRBJ1-6; TRBD1 aligns across 8 bases. The CDR3 has 17 residues. Germline V gives CDR1 SGHVT, CDR2 SQSDAQ. With V trimmed by 4 bases and J by 5 bases, 10 bases remained unmatched. The CDR3 DNA sequence: TGTGCCAGCAGCTCACGGGGGACAGGTTCAGATAATTCACCCCTCCACTTT. It is translated as CASSSRGTGSDNSPLHF.

The rearrangement joins TRBV5-6 to TRBJ2-2; 8 bases are shared with TRBD2. This CDR3 spans 17 amino acids. Germline assignment: CDR1 SGHDT and CDR2 YYEEEE. Germline trimming cut 2 bases from V and 4 bases from J; bases unmatched to any gene: 10. CDR3 region: CASSFGVGGGSTGELFF. In nucleotides, the CDR3 is TGTGCCAGCAGCTTCGGCGTTGGCGGGGGGAGCACCGGGGAGCTGTTTTTT. Complete variable domain (other parts from reference TRBV5-6 and TRBJ2-2): DAGVTQSPTHLIKTRGQQVTLRCSPKSGHDTVSWYQQALGQGPQFIFQYYEEEERQRGNFPDRFSGHQFPNYSSELNVNALLLGDSALYLCASSFGVGGGSTGELFFGEGSRLTVL.

The V gene is TRBV3-1 (or the pseudogene TRBV3-2), the J gene TRBJ1-2; D unclear. Trimming left V 0 bases short and J 5 bases short, with 19 bases between. This CDR3 is built from 17 residues. Germline lookup yields CDR1 LGHDT and CDR2 YNNKEL (reference sequence). CDR3 amino acids: CASSQDPQSQYLYGYTF. In nucleotides, the CDR3 is TGTGCCAGCAGCCAAGACCCGCAAAGTCAGTACTTATATGGCTACACCTTC.

CDR3 nucleotides: TGTGCCAGCAGACGGGGGGGCGATACGCAGTATTTT. As protein: CASRRGGDTQYF. This rearrangement joins TRBV2 to TRBJ2-3; TRBD2 agrees at 8 bases. V dropped 6 bases and J dropped 6; count of bases not matched to a gene: 2. The CDR3 covers 12 residues. The germline CDR1 and CDR2 sequences are SNHLY and FYNNEI.

The chain combines TRBV12-3 or TRBV12-4 with TRBJ1-2, with D possibly TRBD1 on 6 matching bases. The V and J ends lost 3 bases and 4 bases respectively, with 9 bases between them. CDR3 size: 13 residues. In DNA, the CDR3 is TGTGCCAGCAGTTTGCAGGGGCCCTATGGCTACACCTTC. Encoded protein: CASSLQGPYGYTF.

This rearrangement joins TRBV18 to TRBJ2-3; 11 positions match TRBD1. V lost 3 bases and J lost 14; bases outside the gene matches: 13. The length of the CDR3 is 15 residues. Germline V CDR1 and CDR2: KGHSH, LQKENI. The CDR3 coding sequence is TGTGCCAGCTCACCTCCGGGACAGGGGGATGGAATGCTGTATTTT. Protein: CASSPPGQGDGMLYF.